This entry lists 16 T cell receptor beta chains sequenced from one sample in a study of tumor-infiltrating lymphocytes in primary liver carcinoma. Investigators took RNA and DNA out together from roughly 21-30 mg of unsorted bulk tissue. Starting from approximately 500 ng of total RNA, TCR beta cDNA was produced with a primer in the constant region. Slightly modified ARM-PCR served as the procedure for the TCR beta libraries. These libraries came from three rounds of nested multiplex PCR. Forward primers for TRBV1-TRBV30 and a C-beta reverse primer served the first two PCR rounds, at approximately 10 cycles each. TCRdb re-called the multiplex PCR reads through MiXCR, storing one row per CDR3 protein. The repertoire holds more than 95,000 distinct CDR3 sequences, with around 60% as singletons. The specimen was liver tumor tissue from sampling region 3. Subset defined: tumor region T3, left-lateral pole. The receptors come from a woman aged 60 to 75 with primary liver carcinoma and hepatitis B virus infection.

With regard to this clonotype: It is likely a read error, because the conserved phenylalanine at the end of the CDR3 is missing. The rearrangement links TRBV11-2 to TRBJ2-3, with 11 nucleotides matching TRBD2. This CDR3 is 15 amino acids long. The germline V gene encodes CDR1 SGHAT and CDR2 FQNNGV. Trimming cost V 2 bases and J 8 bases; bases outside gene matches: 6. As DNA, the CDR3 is TGTGCCAGCAGCTTACGACTAGCGGGAAGGAGTACGCAGTATGTT. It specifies CASSLRLAGRSTQYV.

CDR3 amino acids: CASSLRQRNEQYF. The CDR3 region has the DNA TGTGCCAGCAGTTTAAGACAGAGGAACGAGCAGTACTTC. The chain carries TRBV28 and TRBJ2-7; TRBD1 might be the D (5 bases). This CDR3 spans 13 amino acids. Germline CDR1 is MDHEN and CDR2 is SYDVKM. V gave up 2 bases and J gave up 5 bases, with 10 bases separating them.

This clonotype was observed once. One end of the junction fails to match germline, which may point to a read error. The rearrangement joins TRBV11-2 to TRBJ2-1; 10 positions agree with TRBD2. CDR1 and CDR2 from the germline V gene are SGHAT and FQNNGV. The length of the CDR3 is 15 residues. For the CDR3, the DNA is TGTGACAGCATCTTAGGAACTAGCGGGAAGCTTGGGCAGTTCTTC. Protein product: CDSILGTSGKLGQFF.

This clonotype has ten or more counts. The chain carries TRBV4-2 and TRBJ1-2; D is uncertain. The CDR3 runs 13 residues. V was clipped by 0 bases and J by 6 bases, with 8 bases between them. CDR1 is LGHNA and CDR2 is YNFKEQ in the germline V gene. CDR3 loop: CASSQEGGDGYTF. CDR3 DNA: TGTGCCAGCAGCCAAGAAGGAGGAGATGGCTACACCTTC.

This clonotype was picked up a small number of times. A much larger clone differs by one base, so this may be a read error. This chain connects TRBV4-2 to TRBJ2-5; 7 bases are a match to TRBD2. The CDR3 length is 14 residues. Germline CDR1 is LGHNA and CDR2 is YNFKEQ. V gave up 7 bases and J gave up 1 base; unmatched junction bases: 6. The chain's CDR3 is CASNRGTTQETQYF. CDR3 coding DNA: TGTGCCAGCAACCGAGGGACTACCCAAGAGACCCAGTACTTC.

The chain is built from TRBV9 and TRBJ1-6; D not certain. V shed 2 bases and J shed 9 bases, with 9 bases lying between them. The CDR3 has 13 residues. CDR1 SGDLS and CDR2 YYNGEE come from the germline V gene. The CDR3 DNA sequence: TGTGCCAGCAGCGTTGGCCCCGGTTCACCCCTCCACTTT. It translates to CASSVGPGSPLHF. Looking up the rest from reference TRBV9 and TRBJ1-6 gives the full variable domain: DSGVTQTPKHLITATGQRVTLRCSPRSGDLSVYWYQQSLDQGLQFLIQYYNGEERAKGNILERFSAQQFPDLHSELNLSSLELGDSALYFCASSVGPGSPLHFGNGTRLTVT.

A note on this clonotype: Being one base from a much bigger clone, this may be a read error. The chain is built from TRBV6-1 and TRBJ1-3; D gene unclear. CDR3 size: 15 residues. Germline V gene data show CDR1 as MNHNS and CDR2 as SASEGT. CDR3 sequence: CASTEKAASGNTIYF. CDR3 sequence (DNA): TGTGCCAGCACTGAAAAGGCGGCCTCTGGAAACACCATATATTTT.

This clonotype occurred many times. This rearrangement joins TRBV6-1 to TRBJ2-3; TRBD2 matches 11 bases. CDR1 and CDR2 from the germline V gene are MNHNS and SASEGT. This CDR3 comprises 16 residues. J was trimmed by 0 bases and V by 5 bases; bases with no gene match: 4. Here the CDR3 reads CASSPTSGTSTDTQYF. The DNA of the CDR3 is TGTGCCAGCAGTCCGACTAGCGGGACAAGCACAGATACGCAGTATTTT.

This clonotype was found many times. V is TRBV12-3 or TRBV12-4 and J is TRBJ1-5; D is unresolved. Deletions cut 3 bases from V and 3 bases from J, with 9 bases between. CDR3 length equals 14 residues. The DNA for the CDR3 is TGTGCCAGCAGTTTGCTAGGAGCCAATCAGCCCCAGCATTTT. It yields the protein CASSLLGANQPQHF.

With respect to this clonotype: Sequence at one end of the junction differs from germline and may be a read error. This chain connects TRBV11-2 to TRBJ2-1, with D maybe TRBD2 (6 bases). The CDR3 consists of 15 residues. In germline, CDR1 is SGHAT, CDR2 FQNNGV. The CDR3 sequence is CISSLEGLDVNEQLF. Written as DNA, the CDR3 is TGTATCAGCAGCTTAGAGGGACTCGACGTTAATGAGCAGCTCTTC.

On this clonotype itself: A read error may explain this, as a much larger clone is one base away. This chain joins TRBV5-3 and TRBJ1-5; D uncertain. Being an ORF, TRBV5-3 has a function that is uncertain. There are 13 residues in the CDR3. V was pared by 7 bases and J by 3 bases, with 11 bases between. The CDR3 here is CARGYDPNQPQHF. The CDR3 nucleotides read TGTGCCAGAGGCTACGACCCCAATCAGCCCCAGCATTTT.

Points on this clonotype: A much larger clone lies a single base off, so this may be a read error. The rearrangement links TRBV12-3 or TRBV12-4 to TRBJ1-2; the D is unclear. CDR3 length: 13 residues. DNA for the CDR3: TGTGCCAGCAGTGTGGATGATAACTATTGCTACACCTTC. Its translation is CASSVDDNYCYTF.

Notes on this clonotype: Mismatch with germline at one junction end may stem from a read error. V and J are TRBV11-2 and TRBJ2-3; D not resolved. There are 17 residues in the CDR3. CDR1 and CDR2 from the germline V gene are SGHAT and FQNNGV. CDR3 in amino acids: CANSLGIRSEGTDAQYF. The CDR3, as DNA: TGTGCCAACAGCTTAGGGATTCGAAGTGAAGGCACAGATGCGCAGTATTTT.

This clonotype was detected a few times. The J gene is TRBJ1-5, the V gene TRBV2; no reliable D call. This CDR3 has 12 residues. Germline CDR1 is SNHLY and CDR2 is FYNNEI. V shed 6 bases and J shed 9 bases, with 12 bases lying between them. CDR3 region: CASRPEQGPQHF. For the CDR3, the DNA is TGTGCCAGCAGACCAGAACAAGGGCCCCAGCATTTT.

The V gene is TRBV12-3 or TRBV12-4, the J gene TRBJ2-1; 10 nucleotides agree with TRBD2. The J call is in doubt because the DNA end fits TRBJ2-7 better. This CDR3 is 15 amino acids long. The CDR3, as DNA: TGTGCCAGCTTGAAACTAGCGGGAATCCACAATGAGCAGTACTTC. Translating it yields CASLKLAGIHNEQYF.

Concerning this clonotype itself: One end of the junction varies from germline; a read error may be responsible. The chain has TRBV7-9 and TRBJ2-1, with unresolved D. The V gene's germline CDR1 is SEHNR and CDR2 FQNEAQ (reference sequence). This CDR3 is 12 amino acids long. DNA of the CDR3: TGTGCCAGCAGCCCCACTATCGATGAGCGGTTCTTC. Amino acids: CASSPTIDERFF.